The T cell receptor (beta chain) described here comes from a study of post-analysis software for immune sequencing data. Study findings and constraints: Elevated frequency relative to controls characterized roughly 5 TRBV segments in patients, TRBV5-6, TRBV5-1 and TRBV20-1 among them.

The ends lost 3 bases at V and 3 bases at J; junction bases unmatched: 3. The CDR3 consists of 16 residues. Comments on this clonotype: Its antigen is currently unknown.

Incorporated into the TCR beta cDNA libraries were unique molecular identifiers, which served to reduce PCR and sequencing biases. TCRdb ran MiXCR on the PCR reads and lists one entry per CDR3 protein. The sample lists some 700,000 distinct CDR3 sequences; 55% to 60% were seen once. This receptor was taken from a girl aged 2 to 9 with multiple sclerosis. V and J are TRBV12-3 or TRBV12-4 and TRBJ1-5, with TRBD1 matching over 12 bases. Specimen: blood. CDR3 nucleotide sequence: TGTGCCAGCAGTTTTGGGGACAGGGGGCTCAATCAGCCCCAGCATTTT. This codes for CASSFGDRGLNQPQHF.